This T cell receptor beta chain is from a study of blood T cells in healthy people across ages. This clonotype was counted many times. CDR3 length: 18 amino acids. V gave up 1 base and J gave up 4 bases, with 20 bases separating them. Germline V gene sequence: CDR1 LNHNV, CDR2 YYDKDF (reference sequence). Then a second PCR, running roughly 7 to 12 cycles, was carried out with a sample-barcoded 5' primer and a J-beta primer mix. The template-switch adaptor was a 5' adaptor with 12 random nucleotides. It tagged each cDNA molecule. MiXCR was run by TCRdb on the 5' RACE reads, yielding one entry per CDR3 protein. The table includes around 280,000 distinct CDR3 sequences, roughly a quarter detected once.

The sequence was collected from a woman in her 70s in good health. J is TRBJ1-3 and V is TRBV15, with a weak D call TRBD1 (5 bases). Sequencing was carried out using blood. CDR3 protein: CATSRALQAGISGNTIYF. The CDR3 DNA is TGTGCCACCAGCAGAGCACTCCAGGCAGGGATATCCGGAAACACCATATATTTT.